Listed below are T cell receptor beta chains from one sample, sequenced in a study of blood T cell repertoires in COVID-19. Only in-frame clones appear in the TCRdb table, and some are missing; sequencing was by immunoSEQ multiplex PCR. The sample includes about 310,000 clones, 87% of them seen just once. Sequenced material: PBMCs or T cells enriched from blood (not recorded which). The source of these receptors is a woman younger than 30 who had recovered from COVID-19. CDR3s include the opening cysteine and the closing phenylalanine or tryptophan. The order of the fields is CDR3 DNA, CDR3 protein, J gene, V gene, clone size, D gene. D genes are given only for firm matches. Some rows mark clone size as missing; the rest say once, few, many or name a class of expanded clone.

CDR3 DNA: TGTGCCAGCAGTTTTTCTGGGGAGGATCTTAATCAGCCCCAGCATTTT
CDR3 protein: CASSFSGEDLNQPQHF
J gene: TRBJ1-5
V gene: TRBV28
clone size: NA
D gene: NA

CDR3 DNA: TGTGCCAGCAGATTACAGGGAAGGACTGAAGCTTTCTTT
CDR3 protein: CASRLQGRTEAFF
J gene: TRBJ1-1
V gene: TRBV6-5
clone size: NA
D gene: NA

CDR3 DNA: TGTGCCAGCAGTCTAGCGGGAGAGTATGAGCAGTTCTTC
CDR3 protein: CASSLAGEYEQFF
J gene: TRBJ2-1
V gene: TRBV4-2
clone size: NA
D gene: TRBD2

CDR3 DNA: TGTGCCAGCAGCTTGGAGCTCTCTGGAAACACCATATATTTT
CDR3 protein: CASSLELSGNTIYF
J gene: TRBJ1-3
V gene: TRBV5-5
clone size: NA
D gene: NA

CDR3 DNA: TGTGCCAGCAGCCTACCTCCGGACAGCCCGAGCTCCTACAATGAGCAGTTCTTC
CDR3 protein: CASSLPPDSPSSYNEQFF
J gene: TRBJ2-1
V gene: TRBV28
clone size: NA
D gene: NA

CDR3 DNA: TGTGCCAGCAGCTTGGTGGGAGGTCTTAATGAAAAACTGTTTTTT
CDR3 protein: CASSLVGGLNEKLFF
J gene: TRBJ1-4
V gene: TRBV5-8
clone size: NA
D gene: NA

CDR3 DNA: TGTGCCTGGAGTGCCTGGGGGGAGGCTGAAGCTTTCTTT
CDR3 protein: CAWSAWGEAEAFF
J gene: TRBJ1-1
V gene: TRBV30
clone size: few
D gene: NA

CDR3 DNA: TGTGCCAGCAGTACTGGGACATATTATCAGCCCCAGCATTTT
CDR3 protein: CASSTGTYYQPQHF
J gene: TRBJ1-5
V gene: TRBV6-6
clone size: once
D gene: NA

CDR3 DNA: TGTGCCAGCAGCTTTGAGGGATTCGGCGGGGAGCTGTTTTTT
CDR3 protein: CASSFEGFGGELFF
J gene: TRBJ2-2
V gene: TRBV7-9
clone size: NA
D gene: NA

CDR3 DNA: TGTGCCACCAGCAGAGTTCGGACAGGGATGGCCAAAAACATTCAGTACTTC
CDR3 protein: CATSRVRTGMAKNIQYF
J gene: TRBJ2-4
V gene: TRBV15
clone size: NA
D gene: TRBD1

CDR3 DNA: TGTGCCAGTAGTCTGTTGACAGGGGACCTTCGCAATGAGCAGTTCTTC
CDR3 protein: CASSLLTGDLRNEQFF
J gene: TRBJ2-1
V gene: TRBV19
clone size: once
D gene: TRBD1

CDR3 DNA: TGTGCCAGCAGCTTATCGGGACAGGGGTACAATGAGCAGTTCTTC
CDR3 protein: CASSLSGQGYNEQFF
J gene: TRBJ2-1
V gene: TRBV7-8
clone size: NA
D gene: TRBD1

CDR3 DNA: TGTGCCAGCAGCTTTACAGGGGGCCCCACTTACGAGCAGTACTTC
CDR3 protein: CASSFTGGPTYEQYF
J gene: TRBJ2-7
V gene: TRBV7-2
clone size: NA
D gene: TRBD1

CDR3 DNA: TGTGCCGGACCAGGACAGCCCAATGAGCAGTTCTTC
CDR3 protein: CAGPGQPNEQFF
J gene: TRBJ2-1
V gene: TRBV3-1/TRBV3-2
clone size: NA
D gene: NA

CDR3 DNA: TGTGCCAGCAGCCCCGGACGGAATTCGGGGGGCTACACCTTC
CDR3 protein: CASSPGRNSGGYTF
J gene: TRBJ1-2
V gene: TRBV7-2
clone size: NA
D gene: NA

CDR3 DNA: TGTGCCAGCAGCTCCGGGGTAGGCACTGAAGCTTTCTTT
CDR3 protein: CASSSGVGTEAFF
J gene: TRBJ1-1
V gene: TRBV7-9
clone size: NA
D gene: NA

CDR3 DNA: TGCGCCAGCAGCCAATCGACAAACCCTGGGGCCAATGTCCTGACTTTC
CDR3 protein: CASSQSTNPGANVLTF
J gene: TRBJ2-6
V gene: TRBV4-3
clone size: once
D gene: NA

CDR3 DNA: TGCGCCAGCAGCCAAGAGGGGAGATCCTACGAGCAGTACTTC
CDR3 protein: CASSQEGRSYEQYF
J gene: TRBJ2-7
V gene: TRBV4-3
clone size: NA
D gene: NA

CDR3 DNA: TGTGCCAGCAGCCAAGCACTCACACAGGGTCTGGACACTGAAGCTTTCTTT
CDR3 protein: CASSQALTQGLDTEAFF
J gene: TRBJ1-1
V gene: TRBV4-2
clone size: NA
D gene: NA

CDR3 DNA: TGTGCCACCAGCAGAGATCGAACAGGGGGCCTCGTGGGAAAACTGTTTTTT
CDR3 protein: CATSRDRTGGLVGKLFF
J gene: TRBJ1-4
V gene: TRBV15
clone size: NA
D gene: TRBD1

CDR3 DNA: TGTGCCAGCAGCCAGGGACAGGGGAGCTACACCTTC
CDR3 protein: CASSQGQGSYTF
J gene: TRBJ1-2
V gene: TRBV3-1/TRBV3-2
clone size: NA
D gene: TRBD1

CDR3 DNA: TGTGCCAGCAGTTTATTCGCGGCTAGCGGGATGTTGTACAATGAGCAGTTCTTC
CDR3 protein: CASSLFAASGMLYNEQFF
J gene: TRBJ2-1
V gene: TRBV27
clone size: NA
D gene: TRBD2

CDR3 DNA: TGCGCCAGCCGAGAGGGCATTGTGGACTATGGCTACACCTTC
CDR3 protein: CASREGIVDYGYTF
J gene: TRBJ1-2
V gene: TRBV5-1
clone size: NA
D gene: NA

CDR3 DNA: TGTGCCATCAGTGAGTCAGTAAGGGCAGGGGGCGGCTACACCTTC
CDR3 protein: CAISESVRAGGGYTF
J gene: TRBJ1-2
V gene: TRBV10-3
clone size: NA
D gene: TRBD1

CDR3 DNA: TGTGCCAGCAGCCCCCTGGAAACGGGTGAAGCTTTCTTT
CDR3 protein: CASSPLETGEAFF
J gene: TRBJ1-1
V gene: TRBV6-5
clone size: NA
D gene: NA

CDR3 DNA: TGTGCCAGTAGTGCGATAACGGGACAGGGCAACTATGGCTACACCTTC
CDR3 protein: CASSAITGQGNYGYTF
J gene: TRBJ1-2
V gene: TRBV19
clone size: NA
D gene: TRBD1

CDR3 DNA: TGTGCCAGCAGCTTAGATCCTAGGGGGGATACGCAGTATTTT
CDR3 protein: CASSLDPRGDTQYF
J gene: TRBJ2-3
V gene: TRBV11-3
clone size: NA
D gene: NA

CDR3 DNA: TGTGCCAGCAGTTTGGCCGGGACTAGCGGGAAAGATACGCAGTATTTT
CDR3 protein: CASSLAGTSGKDTQYF
J gene: TRBJ2-3
V gene: TRBV28
clone size: NA
D gene: TRBD2

CDR3 DNA: TGTGCCTGGAGAACCCCCCCGGGTAGAGGTAGCTCCTACGAGCAGTACTTC
CDR3 protein: CAWRTPPGRGSSYEQYF
J gene: TRBJ2-7
V gene: TRBV30
clone size: NA
D gene: NA

CDR3 DNA: TGTGCCAGCTCACGGGACCAAGGCAGGGCCGGGGGGGCTGAAGCTTTCTTT
CDR3 protein: CASSRDQGRAGGAEAFF
J gene: TRBJ1-1
V gene: TRBV18
clone size: once
D gene: NA

CDR3 DNA: TGTGCCAGTAGTGGTGAACAGGGGTGGTTCGAGGGCTACACCTTC
CDR3 protein: CASSGEQGWFEGYTF
J gene: TRBJ1-2
V gene: TRBV19
clone size: NA
D gene: TRBD1

CDR3 DNA: TGCGCCAGCAGCCGGTCACAGGTGCCCCCCACTTTTAGAGAGACCCAGTACTTC
CDR3 protein: CASSRSQVPPTFRETQYF
J gene: TRBJ2-5
V gene: TRBV4-1
clone size: NA
D gene: NA

CDR3 DNA: TGTGCCAGCAGTGGCGGCAGGGTCTATCCCGAGCAGTACTTC
CDR3 protein: CASSGGRVYPEQYF
J gene: TRBJ2-7
V gene: TRBV2
clone size: once
D gene: NA

CDR3 DNA: TGCAGCTCCTACGCCACGCAGTATTTT
CDR3 protein: CSSYATQYF
J gene: TRBJ2-3
V gene: TRBV20-1
clone size: NA
D gene: NA

CDR3 DNA: TGTGCCAGCAGCCAAGATCACGCCCTAGAAAAACTGTTTTTT
CDR3 protein: CASSQDHALEKLFF
J gene: TRBJ1-4
V gene: TRBV4-2
clone size: NA
D gene: NA

CDR3 DNA: TGTGCCTGGAGGCTAGAAGGGGGTGCGGGGACCCAGTACTTC
CDR3 protein: CAWRLEGGAGTQYF
J gene: TRBJ2-5
V gene: TRBV30
clone size: NA
D gene: NA

CDR3 DNA: TGTGCCAGCAGTGAAAGGGCCCCCCGGGCGCGGGGGGGCGGGGAGACCCAGTACTTC
CDR3 protein: CASSERAPRARGGGETQYF
J gene: TRBJ2-5
V gene: TRBV6-1
clone size: NA
D gene: TRBD2

CDR3 DNA: TGCGCCAGCAGCACGATAGCTGGAAACACCATATATTTT
CDR3 protein: CASSTIAGNTIYF
J gene: TRBJ1-3
V gene: TRBV5-1
clone size: NA
D gene: NA

CDR3 DNA: TGTGCCAGCAGTTTAGGGACAGGGGGCTATGAGCAGTTCTTC
CDR3 protein: CASSLGTGGYEQFF
J gene: TRBJ2-1
V gene: TRBV27
clone size: NA
D gene: TRBD1

CDR3 DNA: TGTGCCAGTAGTAGGGCTGATGATGCTTCCAATGAGCAGTTCTTC
CDR3 protein: CASSRADDASNEQFF
J gene: TRBJ2-1
V gene: TRBV19
clone size: NA
D gene: NA

CDR3 DNA: TGTGCCAGCAGCGTAGAGGGTTGGGGGGATGGCTACACCTTC
CDR3 protein: CASSVEGWGDGYTF
J gene: TRBJ1-2
V gene: TRBV9
clone size: NA
D gene: NA

CDR3 DNA: TGTGCCAGCAGTCCCCAGCCGACTAGCGGGGGGTATGAGCAGTTCTTC
CDR3 protein: CASSPQPTSGGYEQFF
J gene: TRBJ2-1
V gene: TRBV6-2/TRBV6-3
clone size: NA
D gene: TRBD2

CDR3 DNA: TGTGCCTGGAGTTTACAGGGTTGGGAGCAGTACTTC
CDR3 protein: CAWSLQGWEQYF
J gene: TRBJ2-7
V gene: TRBV30
clone size: NA
D gene: NA

CDR3 DNA: TGCGCCAGCAGCTCGGACGGGAGCTCCTACAATGAGCAGTTCTTC
CDR3 protein: CASSSDGSSYNEQFF
J gene: TRBJ2-1
V gene: TRBV5-1
clone size: NA
D gene: NA

CDR3 DNA: TGTGCCAGCAGTTACGCAGGGGACATCTATGGCTACACCTTC
CDR3 protein: CASSYAGDIYGYTF
J gene: TRBJ1-2
V gene: TRBV6-2/TRBV6-3
clone size: NA
D gene: NA

CDR3 DNA: TGCGCCAGCAGCTTGTCGAGGGCCTCTAACTATGGCTACACCTTC
CDR3 protein: CASSLSRASNYGYTF
J gene: TRBJ1-2
V gene: TRBV5-1
clone size: NA
D gene: NA

CDR3 DNA: TGTGCCAGCAGCATGAGGACAGGGATAGCTTTCTTT
CDR3 protein: CASSMRTGIAFF
J gene: TRBJ1-1
V gene: TRBV7-9
clone size: once
D gene: TRBD1

CDR3 DNA: TGTGCCAGCAGCTCATGGTGGGGGGACCTAGGATCTGGAAACACCATATATTTT
CDR3 protein: CASSSWWGDLGSGNTIYF
J gene: TRBJ1-3
V gene: TRBV7-9
clone size: NA
D gene: NA